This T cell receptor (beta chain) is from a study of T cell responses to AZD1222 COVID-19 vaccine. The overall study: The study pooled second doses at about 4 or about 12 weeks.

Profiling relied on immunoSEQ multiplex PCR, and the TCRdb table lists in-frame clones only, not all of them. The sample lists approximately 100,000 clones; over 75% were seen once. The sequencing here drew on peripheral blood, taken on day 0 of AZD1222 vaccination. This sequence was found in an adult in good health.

CDR3 nucleotides: TGTGCCAGCAGTCAAAGACAGGGAAGTAAACTGTTTTTT. This encodes CASSQRQGSKLFF. This rearrangement joins TRBV6-5 to TRBJ1-4, with 7 bases that match TRBD1. The CDR3 is 13 residues long. Germline assignment: CDR1 MNHEY and CDR2 SVGAGI. The V segment lost 5 bases and the J segment 11 bases; nucleotides outside the gene matches: 8.